This T cell receptor beta chain was sequenced during a study of OX40 agonist ivuxolimab in advanced cancers. Study-wide results and caveats: Antigen specificity was not determined for the expanded peripheral T cells.

The CDR3 loop spans 15 amino acids. V was pared by 4 bases and J by 4 bases, with 7 bases of the junction left unmatched. Germline V gives CDR1 SGHVS, CDR2 FQNEAQ. Concerning this clone: What it binds is not known.

Only in-frame clones appear in the TCRdb table, and some are missing; sequencing was by immunoSEQ multiplex PCR. Here the sample spans approximately 62,000 clones, about nine tenths being singletons. This rearrangement joins TRBV7-8 to TRBJ1-2; 9 bases agree with TRBD1. The sequence was obtained from an adult with an advanced solid tumor such as melanoma, head and neck, liver or kidney cancer. Specimen: CD4+ or CD8+ T cells sorted from blood, collected in a trial of the OX40 agonist ivuxolimab. The CDR3, as DNA: TGTGCCAGCAGCTCCGGAACAGGGGGCAGCTATGGCTACACCTTC. The encoded protein is CASSSGTGGSYGYTF.